This passage covers 32 T cell receptor beta chains from one sample sequenced in a study of CD8+CD57+ T cells in acquired aplastic anemia (dated by TCRdb to the late 2010s). Patients chosen for sequencing had shown expansion of CD8+CD57+ cells by flow cytometry. The sequencer was an Illumina HiSeq 2000. Genomic DNA was used as template for profiling of TCR beta VDJ combinations and CDR3 sequences. TCRdb trimmed public reads at Q25 via fastp, called clones via MiXCR and kept in-frame beta chains. One record per CDR3 amino acid sequence lists the most common genes and DNA. The sample includes a few hundred thousand distinct CDR3 sequences, with roughly 53% observed a single time. The ten largest clones take up 1% to 1.5% of the sample. Sequences were obtained from sorted CD4+, CD8+, or CD8+CD57+ T cells (not recorded which) from PBMCs. The receptors shown here come from a human donor with aplastic anemia.

The rearrangement joins TRBV5-1 to TRBJ1-5; a weak D match, TRBD1 (5 bases). Per the germline V gene, CDR1 is SGHRS and CDR2 is YFSETQ. V lost 4 bases, J lost 14 bases, and 22 bases lay in between. The CDR3 is 14 residues long. DNA for the CDR3: TGCGCCAGCAGCCGAAGCTGGGGCGCGAGCTACGAGCATTTT. It is translated as CASSRSWGASYEHF.

On this clonotype itself: At one end, the junction sequence differs from germline, possibly due to a read error. V is TRBV5-1 and J is TRBJ2-7; TRBD2 agrees at 7 bases. Per the germline V gene, CDR1 is SGHRS and CDR2 is YFSETQ. The length of the CDR3 is 15 residues. The CDR3 nucleotides are TGTGCCAGCAGCTTGCGTGGGACTACGACCTACGAGCAGTACTTC. It yields the protein CASSLRGTTTYEQYF.

This chain links TRBV5-1 with TRBJ1-2; a possible D gene is TRBD1 (6 bases). The CDR3 contains 13 residues. Germline V CDR1 and CDR2: SGHRS, YFSETQ. Between the trimmed V and J ends, which lost 1 base and 7 bases, there was a span of 11 bases. The CDR3 DNA reads as TGCGCCAGCAGCTTGACAGGGTTGGCTGGCTACACCTTC. Protein: CASSLTGLAGYTF.

The chain carries TRBV20-1 and TRBJ2-1; D possibly corresponds to TRBD2 (6 bases). CDR1 is DFQATT, CDR2 SNEGSKA, per germline (reference sequence). V dropped 3 bases and J dropped 3 bases, with 6 bases sitting between them. The CDR3 runs to 12 residues. Here the CDR3 DNA reads TGCAGTGCTAGCGGGAGCTACAATGAGCAGTTCTTC. It encodes CSASGSYNEQFF.

This clonotype has ten or more counts. The V call is TRBV3-1, the J call TRBJ2-2, with a possible D match to TRBD1 (7 bases). There are 15 residues in the CDR3. The germline CDR1 and CDR2 sequences are LGHDT and YNNKEL (reference sequence). V was trimmed by 0 bases and J by 6 bases, leaving 11 bases between them. The CDR3 coding sequence is TGTGCCAGCAGCCAAGATGGAGGGGGCTCCGGGGAGCTGTTTTTT. Encoded protein: CASSQDGGGSGELFF.

The rearrangement uses TRBV7-3 and TRBJ2-5; 10 positions match TRBD2. The V and J ends lost 4 bases and 2 bases, in that order; junction bases with no gene match: 7. The germline V gene encodes CDR1 SGHTA and CDR2 FQGTGA. This CDR3 comprises 16 residues. The CDR3 loop reads CASSSSGSYYQETQYF. The DNA for the CDR3 is TGTGCCAGCAGCTCTAGCGGGAGCTACTATCAAGAGACCCAGTACTTC. The whole variable domain, remainder taken from reference TRBV7-3 and TRBJ2-5, is GAGVSQTPSNKVTEKGKYVELRCDPISGHTALYWYRQSLGQGPEFLIYFQGTGAADDSGLPNDRFFAVRPEGSVSTLKIQRTERGDSAVYLCASSSSGSYYQETQYFGPGTRLLVL.

The chain links TRBV5-4 to TRBJ2-1; maybe TRBD1 (5 bases). Germline V gene sequence: CDR1 SGHNT, CDR2 YYREEE (reference sequence). The CDR3 has 13 residues. Trimming stripped 4 bases from V and 4 bases from J, with 9 bases between. DNA of the CDR3: TGTGCCAGCAGCCCAAACAGGTACAATGAGCAGTTCTTC. Protein: CASSPNRYNEQFF.

CDR3: CASSHGRTNEKLFF. CDR3 sequence (DNA): TGTGCCAGCAGCCACGGACGGACTAATGAAAAACTGTTTTTT. V gene TRBV7-9 combines with J gene TRBJ1-4; D is unclear. The CDR3 contains 14 residues. The V end was cut by 5 bases, the J end by 2 bases, with 9 bases between. Per the germline V gene, CDR1 is SEHNR and CDR2 is FQNEAQ (reference sequence). Based on the CDR3 plus reference TRBV7-9 and TRBJ1-4, the full variable domain is DTGVSQNPRHKITKRGQNVTFRCDPISEHNRLYWYRQTLGQGPEFLTYFQNEAQLEKSRLLSDRFSAERPKGSFSTLEIQRTEQGDSAMYLCASSHGRTNEKLFFGSGTQLSVL.

The rearrangement joins TRBV7-8 to TRBJ1-1; possibly TRBD1 for D (5 bases). The CDR3 totals 12 residues. CDR1 and CDR2 from the germline V gene are SGHVS and FQNEAQ. Trimming removed 2 bases from V and 6 bases from J, with 7 bases in between. CDR3 nucleotide sequence: TGTGCCAGCAGCTTAACAGGAGCTGAAGCTTTCTTT. Its translation is CASSLTGAEAFF.

The table lists this clonotype with a few counts. The chain employs TRBV12-3 or TRBV12-4 and TRBJ2-7; D gene uncertain. The CDR3 runs to 13 residues. The V and J ends lost 1 base and 7 bases respectively, with 11 bases between them. CDR3 nucleotides: TGTGCCAGCAGTTTAGTCCGGACGGCGGAGCAGTACTTC. Its translation is CASSLVRTAEQYF.

This clonotype was detected only a few times. The chain recombines TRBV24-1 with TRBJ1-1; the match to TRBD1 covers 8 bases. Germline loops: CDR1 KGHDR, CDR2 SFDVKD. CDR3 size: 13 residues. With 5 bases clipped from V and 5 bases from J, the junction kept 3 bases outside the gene matches. The CDR3 loop reads CATSGTGGTEAFF. The CDR3 DNA sequence: TGTGCCACCAGTGGCACAGGGGGGACTGAAGCTTTCTTT.

J is TRBJ2-7 and V is TRBV15, with D unclear. The V and J ends lost 3 bases and 3 bases respectively, with 24 bases between them. Germline assignment: CDR1 LNHNV and CDR2 YYDKDF (reference sequence). CDR3 size: 18 residues. CDR3 nucleotides: TGTGCCACCAGCAGGGTAGGACCGACTGGGGTCATTTTCTACGAGCAGTACTTC. Its protein product is CATSRVGPTGVIFYEQYF.

A word on this clonotype: The junction does not match germline at one end; this may be a read error. The rearrangement links TRBV19 to TRBJ2-7, with D possibly matching TRBD2 (5 bases). CDR1 is LNHDA, CDR2 SQIVND, per germline (reference sequence). The CDR3 totals 15 residues. CDR3 nucleotide sequence: TGTGCCAGTGGTATATTTGGGGATGGAGGCCTCGTGCAGTACTTC. Its translation is CASGIFGDGGLVQYF.

In regard to this clonotype: This CDR3 fails to terminate in the conserved phenylalanine or tryptophan, so it likely reflects a read error. V and J are TRBV20-1 and TRBJ2-1, with 7 bases aligning to TRBD2. The CDR3 length is 16 residues. Per germline, CDR1 DFQATT and CDR2 SNEGSKA (reference sequence). V shed 3 bases and J 7 bases; nucleotides not matched to a gene: 15. The CDR3 reads CSASAPPAGVVNEQFL. In DNA, the CDR3 is TGCAGTGCTAGTGCCCCCCCGGCGGGAGTTGTAAATGAGCAGTTCCTC.

This clonotype was seen repeatedly, ten times or more. CDR3 amino acids: CASGTGLLIYGYTF. The DNA of the CDR3 is TGCGCCAGCGGAACGGGACTGCTGATTTATGGCTACACCTTC. J is TRBJ1-2 and V is TRBV5-1; possible D gene TRBD1, 5 bases. Germline V gene data show CDR1 as SGHRS and CDR2 as YFSETQ. Trimming cost V 7 bases and J 5 bases, with 18 bases left between them. The CDR3 runs to 14 residues.

This clonotype was counted a single time. The V and J genes are TRBV5-5 and TRBJ2-5; the D is unclear. Looked up from germline, CDR1 is SGHKS and CDR2 is YYEKEE (reference sequence). Deletions cut 2 bases from V and 1 base from J, with 9 bases between. This CDR3 is built from 14 residues. The CDR3: CASSLVVFQETQYF. Written as DNA, the CDR3 is TGTGCCAGCAGCTTAGTGGTATTCCAAGAGACCCAGTACTTC.

This rearrangement joins TRBV5-1 to TRBJ2-2, with a possible D match to TRBD1 (6 bases). Germline lookup yields CDR1 SGHRS and CDR2 YFSETQ. V was pared by 4 bases and J by 11 bases, with 15 bases between. The CDR3 is made up of 13 amino acids. DNA of the CDR3: TGCGCCAGCAGCGCGACAGGTCGCGGCGAGCTGTTTTTT. It encodes CASSATGRGELFF.

In its sample, this clonotype was seen a few times. In DNA form, the CDR3 reads TGCAGTCCCTCGGCGTTCCAAGAGACCCAGTACTTC. It yields the protein CSPSAFQETQYF. The genes are TRBV20-1 and TRBJ2-5, with no clear D. CDR3 length: 12 amino acids. Trimming stripped 8 bases from V and 1 base from J, with 11 bases between. Germline values: CDR1 DFQATT, CDR2 SNEGSKA (reference sequence).

CDR3 nucleotide sequence: TGTGCCAGCCGTGGGGACAATTCCTACGAGCAGTACTTC. This translates into CASRGDNSYEQYF. The rearrangement joins TRBV7-8 to TRBJ2-7; weak D call: TRBD1 (6 bases). Trimming stripped 8 bases from V and 1 base from J, with 12 bases between. This CDR3 contains 13 residues. CDR1 is SGHVS, CDR2 FQNEAQ, per germline. The full variable domain, rest sourced from reference TRBV7-8 and TRBJ2-7, is GAGVSQSPRYKVAKRGQDVALRCDPISGHVSLFWYQQALGQGPEFLTYFQNEAQLDKSGLPSDRFFAERPEGSVSTLKIQRTQQEDSAVYLCASRGDNSYEQYFGPGTRLTVT.

This chain links TRBV10-2 with TRBJ1-2; 8 bases align to TRBD1. The trim removed 3 bases at V and 4 bases at J, leaving 13 bases unmatched. Germline V CDR1 and CDR2: WSHSY, SAAADI. CDR3 length: 17 residues. This chain's CDR3 is CASSENPDREYGYGYTF. CDR3 coding DNA: TGCGCCAGCAGTGAAAACCCGGACAGGGAGTATGGCTATGGCTACACCTTC.

This clonotype showed up many times. The genes are TRBV5-1 and TRBJ1-2, with 7 bases fitting TRBD1. Germline lookup yields CDR1 SGHRS and CDR2 YFSETQ. CDR3 length: 14 residues. With V trimmed by 7 bases and J by 3 bases, 9 bases remained unmatched. DNA for the CDR3: TGCGCCAGCCGTATCCGGGACAGTGACTATGGCTACACCTTC. This encodes CASRIRDSDYGYTF.

The CDR3 coding sequence is TGTGCCAGCAGCTCTGGGACTAGCGTACTCCAAGAGACCCAGTACTTC. Protein sequence: CASSSGTSVLQETQYF. The chain uses TRBV7-8 and TRBJ2-5, with 10 bases lining up with TRBD2. V dropped 4 bases and J dropped 1; count of bases not matched to a gene: 6. Per the germline V gene, CDR1 is SGHVS and CDR2 is FQNEAQ. The CDR3 runs 16 residues.

V and J are TRBV7-9 and TRBJ2-7; the D gene is possibly TRBD1 (5 bases). CDR3 length equals 13 residues. CDR1 and CDR2 (germline): SEHNR, FQNEAQ (reference sequence). The V and J ends lost 3 bases and 6 bases respectively, with 12 bases between them. CDR3 amino acids: CASSFDRLGEQYF. CDR3 coding DNA: TGTGCCAGCAGCTTCGACAGACTTGGCGAGCAGTACTTC.

The chain links TRBV5-1 to TRBJ2-7; 8 positions match TRBD2. Germline CDR1 is SGHRS and CDR2 is YFSETQ. The CDR3 runs to 15 residues. Unmatched junction bases numbered 6, after V lost 2 bases and J lost 2 bases. Written as DNA, the CDR3 is TGCGCCAGCAGCTTCGGGGGACTAGAAACCTACGAGCAGTACTTC. Translation gives CASSFGGLETYEQYF.

In this sample, this clonotype turned up a few times. The V gene is TRBV10-3, the J gene TRBJ2-1; 9 bases match TRBD1. V lost 6 bases, J lost 5 bases, and 5 bases stayed unmatched. The CDR3 is made up of 14 amino acids. The germline V gene encodes CDR1 ENHRY and CDR2 SYGVKD. CDR3 sequence (DNA): TGTGCCATCAGGGAGGACAGGGGACACAATGAGCAGTTCTTC. Protein product: CAIREDRGHNEQFF.

The chain joins TRBV2 to TRBJ1-5, with D tentatively TRBD1 (6 bases). V was shortened by 5 bases and J by 0 bases, with 20 bases between the two germline ends. The CDR3 has 18 residues. The germline V gene encodes CDR1 SNHLY and CDR2 FYNNEI. The CDR3 region is CASSLLSGTLYSNQPQHF. The CDR3 nucleotides read TGTGCCAGCAGTCTCCTCTCCGGGACACTCTATAGCAATCAGCCCCAGCATTTT.

At least ten counts were recorded for this clonotype. The chain joins TRBV4-1 to TRBJ1-5, with a weak D call TRBD1 (5 bases). Looked up from germline, CDR1 is MGHRA and CDR2 is YSYEKL. The germline V and J ends were trimmed by 0 bases and 0 bases, with 15 bases remaining between them. This CDR3 is 18 amino acids long. In DNA form, the CDR3 reads TGCGCCAGCAGCCAAGACCCCTCGACAGCGTATAGCAATCAGCCCCAGCATTTT. The encoded protein is CASSQDPSTAYSNQPQHF.

This clonotype was picked up a small number of times. The chain joins TRBV18 to TRBJ1-1; 7 bases agree with TRBD1. This CDR3 comprises 15 residues. Trimming removed 3 bases from V and 3 bases from J; junction bases left unmatched: 7. Germline V gives CDR1 KGHSH, CDR2 LQKENI. CDR3 DNA sequence: TGTGCCAGCTCACCCCTACAGGGGCCGGACACTGAAGCTTTCTTT. Protein product: CASSPLQGPDTEAFF.

Notes on this clonotype: An end of the junction does not agree with germline; a read error may underlie this. This sequence joins TRBV7-9 and TRBJ2-1, with a weak D call TRBD2 (5 bases). The CDR3 is made up of 16 amino acids. CDR1 and CDR2 (germline): SEHNR, FQNEAQ (reference sequence). This chain's CDR3 is CASSSDSSSSYSEQFF. CDR3 sequence (DNA): TGTGCCAGCAGCTCCGATTCGTCTAGCTCCTACAGTGAGCAGTTCTTC. The full variable domain, in which reference TRBV7-9 and TRBJ2-1 provide the parts outside the CDR3, is DTGVSQNPRHKITKRGQNVTFRCDPISEHNRLYWYRQTLGQGPEFLTYFQNEAQLEKSRLLSDRFSAERPKGSFSTLEIQRTEQGDSAMYLCASSSDSSSSYSEQFFGPGTRLTVL.

This clonotype turned up a few times. The chain couples TRBV5-1 to TRBJ1-5, with D unclear. Germline values: CDR1 SGHRS, CDR2 YFSETQ. Trimming removed 0 bases from V and 7 bases from J, with 11 bases in between. This CDR3 has 14 amino acids. CDR3 DNA sequence: TGCGCCAGCAGCTTGGAGGGTATCGGCCAGCCCCAGCATTTT. It yields the protein CASSLEGIGQPQHF.

With regard to this clonotype: The missing conserved phenylalanine or tryptophan at the end of this CDR3 makes a read error likely. The chain recombines TRBV7-8 with TRBJ1-1; D is ambiguous. Germline loops: CDR1 SGHVS, CDR2 FQNEAQ. The V end was cut by 8 bases, the J end by 5 bases, with 12 bases between. This CDR3 spans 12 amino acids. Here the CDR3 reads CASRPQRTEAFS. CDR3 nucleotides: TGTGCCAGCCGCCCGCAGCGTACTGAAGCTTTCTCT.

This clonotype was observed a few times. V usage is TRBV20-1 and J usage is TRBJ2-7; D tentatively fits TRBD1 or TRBD2 (5 bases each). The V end was cut by 6 bases, the J end by 2 bases, with 20 bases between. Germline CDR1 reads DFQATT; CDR2 reads SNEGSKA (reference sequence). There are 15 residues in the CDR3. The CDR3 nucleotides are TGCAGTGCCGTTGACAGAGAGGGCCCCCCCTACGAGCAGTACTTC. This codes for CSAVDREGPPYEQYF.